These 14 T cell receptor beta chains originate from one sample sequenced in a study of shared clonotypes between healthy human individuals. Data came from immunoSEQ multiplex PCR; TCRdb stores just in-frame clones and leaves some out. The data hold approximately 1,500,000 clones, with around 97% observed a single time. Sequences were obtained from naive CD4+ T cells sorted from blood. Subset in this sample: CD45RA+ positively selected. The receptors stem from a man younger than 40 in good health.

V usage is TRBV29-1 and J usage is TRBJ2-1; 10 bases align to TRBD2. V lost 5 bases and J lost 8; bases outside the gene matches: 12. The CDR3 covers 15 residues. The V gene's germline CDR1 is SQVTM and CDR2 ANQGSEA. The CDR3 loop is CSVFGVIAGGDEQFF. CDR3 in DNA: TGCAGCGTTTTCGGGGTTATAGCGGGAGGCGATGAGCAGTTCTTC.

The V and J genes are TRBV2 and TRBJ2-3; D call uncertain. CDR3 length equals 14 residues. In germline, CDR1 is SNHLY, CDR2 FYNNEI. V lost 8 bases and J 1 base, leaving 13 bases between the germline ends. CDR3 amino acids: CASLFLLRTDTQYF. DNA of the CDR3: TGTGCCAGCTTGTTTCTCCTCCGCACAGATACGCAGTATTTT.

The V and J genes are TRBV10-3 and TRBJ1-1; TRBD1 matches at 7 bases. Per germline, CDR1 ENHRY and CDR2 SYGVKD. J gave up 3 bases and V 11 bases, and 18 bases lay outside the gene matches. The CDR3 length is 16 residues. CDR3 nucleotides: TGTGCCGCTAGGGGAGGACAGGCCGCGGAGGACACTGAAGCTTTCTTT. This sequence encodes CAARGGQAAEDTEAFF.

This chain connects TRBV7-6 to TRBJ2-7; D is uncertain. Germline loops: CDR1 SGHVS, CDR2 FNYEAQ. V dropped 4 bases and J dropped 13 bases, with 17 bases sitting between them. This CDR3 has 12 amino acids. CDR3 amino acids: CASSSTSLLLYF. The DNA for the CDR3 is TGTGCCAGCAGCTCGACGTCCCTATTACTCTACTTC.

The V gene is TRBV5-5, the J gene TRBJ2-7, with 12 bases that match TRBD2. This CDR3 has 15 amino acids. V was pared by 1 base and J by 6 bases, with 5 bases of the junction left unmatched. Per germline, CDR1 SGHKS and CDR2 YYEKEE (reference sequence). The CDR3, as DNA: TGTGCCAGCAGCTTGCCTAGCGGGAGGGCGCGCGAGCAGTACTTC. Amino acids: CASSLPSGRAREQYF.

This chain uses TRBV19 with TRBJ2-7; TRBD1 matches 8 bases. The CDR3 runs to 15 residues. After removal of 6 bases from V and 5 bases from J, the junction contained 12 bases not matched to a gene. CDR1 is LNHDA and CDR2 is SQIVND in the germline V gene (reference sequence). CDR3 bases: TGTGCCAGTAGCGCTAGGACAGGGCGGGAAGACGAGCAGTACTTC. The encoded protein is CASSARTGREDEQYF. The full variable domain, with the rest looked up from reference TRBV19 and TRBJ2-7, is DGGITQSPKYLFRKEGQNVTLSCEQNLNHDAMYWYRQDPGQGLRLIYYSQIVNDFQKGDIAEGYSVSREKKESFPLTVTSAQKNPTAFYLCASSARTGREDEQYFGPGTRLTVT.

Note on this clone: This same CDR3 is encoded by further DNA sequences in the sample. In nucleotides, the CDR3 is TGCAGCGTCCTTCGGGACAGAGATTACAATGAGCAGTTCTTC. Its translation: CSVLRDRDYNEQFF. The rearrangement uses TRBV29-1 and TRBJ2-1; 7 nucleotides match TRBD1. Per germline, CDR1 SQVTM and CDR2 ANQGSEA. The CDR3 has 14 residues. J lost 4 bases, V lost 6 bases, and 9 bases had no gene match.

The chain employs TRBV5-1 and TRBJ2-1; 11 bases fit TRBD2. CDR3 length: 21 residues. V shed 1 base, J shed 6 bases, and the junction held 21 bases outside the gene matches. The germline V gene encodes CDR1 SGHRS and CDR2 YFSETQ. CDR3 in DNA: TGCGCCAGCAGCTTGATTCTCGTTTTAGGTAGCGGGAGGGCCGTTGGCAATGAGCAGTTCTTC. This sequence encodes CASSLILVLGSGRAVGNEQFF.

This chain joins TRBV2 and TRBJ2-5, with 11 nucleotides matching TRBD2. V dropped 6 bases and J dropped 2; count of bases not matched to a gene: 11. This CDR3 contains 17 residues. CDR1 is SNHLY and CDR2 is FYNNEI in the germline V gene. The CDR3 spells CASSELAGGTLQETQYF. In DNA, the CDR3 is TGTGCCAGCAGCGAGCTAGCGGGGGGCACCCTACAAGAGACCCAGTACTTC.

The rearrangement uses TRBV18 and TRBJ2-1, with D possibly called TRBD1 or TRBD2 (7 bases each). CDR1 is KGHSH, CDR2 LQKENI, per germline. V shed 2 bases and J shed 4 bases, with 15 bases lying between them. The CDR3 sequence is 16 residues long. The DNA of the CDR3 is TGTGCCAGCTCACCATTCAGGGGGGGCAGATACAATGAGCAGTTCTTC. It codes for CASSPFRGGRYNEQFF.

The chain joins TRBV30 to TRBJ2-7; D perhaps matches TRBD2 (5 bases). The CDR3 consists of 17 residues. The V gene lost 1 base and the J gene lost 2 bases, with 21 bases spanning the gap. The germline gives CDR1 GTSNPN, CDR2 SVGIG (reference sequence). CDR3 sequence: CAWSGTGESDLTYEQYF. The CDR3 DNA follows: TGTGCCTGGAGTGGAACCGGGGAATCCGATTTAACCTACGAGCAGTACTTC.

The chain couples TRBV28 to TRBJ1-2, with 8 bases identical to TRBD1. Germline assignment: CDR1 MDHEN and CDR2 SYDVKM. V was clipped by 10 bases and J by 2 bases; unmatched bases: 6. The CDR3 loop spans 13 amino acids. Here the CDR3 DNA reads TGTGCCATCCGGGACAGGAGAAACTATGGCTACACCTTC. Amino acids: CAIRDRRNYGYTF.

The chain is built from TRBV19 and TRBJ1-2; D is possibly TRBD1 (6 bases). Germline V gene sequence: CDR1 LNHDA, CDR2 SQIVND (reference sequence). Deletions cut 7 bases from V and 8 bases from J, with 20 bases between. CDR3 length equals 14 residues. The CDR3 spells CASTHPRGPLGYTF. Here the CDR3 DNA reads TGTGCCAGTACTCATCCTCGGGGGCCCTTAGGCTACACCTTC.

This chain uses TRBV18 with TRBJ2-2; D is ambiguous. The CDR3 contains 16 residues. Trimming took 2 bases from V and 0 from J, leaving 10 bases between them. Germline values: CDR1 KGHSH, CDR2 LQKENI. For the CDR3, the DNA is TGTGCCAGCTCACCAAACAGTGTCGCGAACACCGGGGAGCTGTTTTTT. Its translation: CASSPNSVANTGELFF.